This TCR beta chain is from a study of T cells in Graves' hyperthyroidism and ophthalmopathy. Whole-study results and caveats: Model output signaled ophthalmopathy a median roughly six months ahead of onset.

This clonotype was found many times. Its antigen is not identified. Reasons for excluding patients were uncontrolled infection, other autoimmune disease, pregnancy or lactation. Losses at the gene ends were 0 bases for V and 2 bases for J; bases not matched to a gene: 3. Germline V gene data show CDR1 as LGHDT and CDR2 as YNNKEL (reference sequence). This CDR3 comprises 16 residues. TCR beta CDR3 regions were amplified from RNA transcripts. First-round RT-PCR of the TCR CDR3 relied on the HTBI primer set. MiXCR was run by TCRdb on the multiplex PCR reads, yielding one entry per CDR3 protein. The sample carries some 560,000 distinct CDR3 sequences, approximately 14% recorded once.

Input material: blood. The TCR originated in a woman aged 25-40 years with Graves' hyperthyroidism. The chain uses TRBV3-1 and TRBJ2-3; 9 bases are a match to TRBD2. The CDR3 reads CASSQDASGITDTQYF. Written as DNA, the CDR3 is TGTGCCAGCAGCCAAGATGCTAGCGGGATCACAGATACGCAGTATTTT.